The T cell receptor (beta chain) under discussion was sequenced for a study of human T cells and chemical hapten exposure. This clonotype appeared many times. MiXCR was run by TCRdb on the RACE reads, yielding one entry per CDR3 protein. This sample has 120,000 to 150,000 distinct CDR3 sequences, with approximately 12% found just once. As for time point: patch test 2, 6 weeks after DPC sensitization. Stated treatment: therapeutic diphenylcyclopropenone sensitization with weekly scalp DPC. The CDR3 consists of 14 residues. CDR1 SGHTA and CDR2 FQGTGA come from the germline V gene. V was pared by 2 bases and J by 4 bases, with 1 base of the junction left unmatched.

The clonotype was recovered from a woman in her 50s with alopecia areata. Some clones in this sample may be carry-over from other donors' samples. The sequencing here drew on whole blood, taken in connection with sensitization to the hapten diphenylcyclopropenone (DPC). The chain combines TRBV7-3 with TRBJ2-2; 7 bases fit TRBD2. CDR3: CASSLGTTTGELFF. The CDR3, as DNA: TGTGCCAGCAGCTTAGGGACTACCACCGGGGAGCTGTTTTTT. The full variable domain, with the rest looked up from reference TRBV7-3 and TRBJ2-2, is GAGVSQTPSNKVTEKGKYVELRCDPISGHTALYWYRQSLGQGPEFLIYFQGTGAADDSGLPNDRFFAVRPEGSVSTLKIQRTERGDSAVYLCASSLGTTTGELFFGEGSRLTVL.